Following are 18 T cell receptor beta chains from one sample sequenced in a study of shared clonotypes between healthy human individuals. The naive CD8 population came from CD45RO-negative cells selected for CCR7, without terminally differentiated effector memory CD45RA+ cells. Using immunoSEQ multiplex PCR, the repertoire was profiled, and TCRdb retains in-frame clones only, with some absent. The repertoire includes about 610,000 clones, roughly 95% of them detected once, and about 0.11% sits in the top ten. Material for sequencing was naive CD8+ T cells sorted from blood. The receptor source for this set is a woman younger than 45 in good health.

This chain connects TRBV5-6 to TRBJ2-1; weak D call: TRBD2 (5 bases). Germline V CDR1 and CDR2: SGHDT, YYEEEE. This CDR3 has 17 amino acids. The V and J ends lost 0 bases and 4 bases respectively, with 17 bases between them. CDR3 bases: TGTGCCAGCAGCTTGGTGAGGGCCCCTTACTGGTACAATGAGCAGTTCTTC. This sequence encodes CASSLVRAPYWYNEQFF. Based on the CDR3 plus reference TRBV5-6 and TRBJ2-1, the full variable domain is DAGVTQSPTHLIKTRGQQVTLRCSPKSGHDTVSWYQQALGQGPQFIFQYYEEEERQRGNFPDRFSGHQFPNYSSELNVNALLLGDSALYLCASSLVRAPYWYNEQFFGPGTRLTVL.

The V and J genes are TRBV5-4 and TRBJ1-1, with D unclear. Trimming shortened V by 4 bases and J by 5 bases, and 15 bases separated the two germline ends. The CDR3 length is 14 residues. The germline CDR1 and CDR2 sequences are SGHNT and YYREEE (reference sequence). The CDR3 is CASSPNDGMTEAFF. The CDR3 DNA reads TGTGCCAGCAGCCCTAATGACGGGATGACTGAAGCTTTCTTT.

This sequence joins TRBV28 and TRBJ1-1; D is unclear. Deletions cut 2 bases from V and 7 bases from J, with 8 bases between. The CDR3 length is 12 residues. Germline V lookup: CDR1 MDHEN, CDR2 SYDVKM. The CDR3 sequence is CASSLDTYEAFF. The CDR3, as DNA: TGTGCCAGCAGTTTAGACACCTATGAAGCTTTCTTT.

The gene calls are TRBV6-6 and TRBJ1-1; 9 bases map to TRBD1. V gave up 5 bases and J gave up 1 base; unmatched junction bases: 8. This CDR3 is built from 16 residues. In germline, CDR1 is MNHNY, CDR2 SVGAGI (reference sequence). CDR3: CASSRRGQGRNTEAFF. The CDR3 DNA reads TGTGCCAGCAGTCGTAGGGGACAGGGAAGGAACACTGAAGCTTTCTTT.

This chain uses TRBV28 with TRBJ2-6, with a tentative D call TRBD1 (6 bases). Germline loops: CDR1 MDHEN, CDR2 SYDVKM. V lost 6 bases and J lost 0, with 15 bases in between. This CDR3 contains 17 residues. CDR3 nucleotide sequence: TGTGCCAGCAGACTACAGGGATATCACTCTGGGGCCAACGTCCTGACTTTC. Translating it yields CASRLQGYHSGANVLTF.

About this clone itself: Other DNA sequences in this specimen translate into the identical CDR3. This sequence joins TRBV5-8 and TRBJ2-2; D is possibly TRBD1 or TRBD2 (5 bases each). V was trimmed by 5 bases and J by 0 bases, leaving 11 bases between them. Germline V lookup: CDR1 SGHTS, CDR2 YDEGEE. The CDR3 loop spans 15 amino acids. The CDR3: CASSPGTTNTGELFF. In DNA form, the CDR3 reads TGTGCCAGCAGTCCCGGGACCACGAACACCGGGGAGCTGTTTTTT.

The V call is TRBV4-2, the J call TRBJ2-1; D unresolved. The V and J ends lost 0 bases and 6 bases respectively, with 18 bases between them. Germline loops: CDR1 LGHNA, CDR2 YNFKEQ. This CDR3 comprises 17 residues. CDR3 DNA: TGTGCCAGCAGCCAAGACCGACTGGTAAAAGCAAGCAATGAGCAGTTCTTC. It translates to CASSQDRLVKASNEQFF.

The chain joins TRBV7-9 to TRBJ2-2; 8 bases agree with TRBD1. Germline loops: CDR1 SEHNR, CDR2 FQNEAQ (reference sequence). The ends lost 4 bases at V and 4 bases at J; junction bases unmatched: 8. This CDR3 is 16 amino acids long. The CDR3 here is CASSSPQGVGTGELFF. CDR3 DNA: TGTGCCAGCAGCTCCCCACAGGGGGTTGGCACCGGGGAGCTGTTTTTT.

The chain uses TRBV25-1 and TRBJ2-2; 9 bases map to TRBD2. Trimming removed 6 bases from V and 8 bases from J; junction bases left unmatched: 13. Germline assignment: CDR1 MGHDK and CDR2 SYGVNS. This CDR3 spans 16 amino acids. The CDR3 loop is CASSGTSYAIVGELFF. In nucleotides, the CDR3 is TGTGCCAGCAGCGGGACTAGCTACGCTATAGTAGGGGAGCTGTTTTTT.

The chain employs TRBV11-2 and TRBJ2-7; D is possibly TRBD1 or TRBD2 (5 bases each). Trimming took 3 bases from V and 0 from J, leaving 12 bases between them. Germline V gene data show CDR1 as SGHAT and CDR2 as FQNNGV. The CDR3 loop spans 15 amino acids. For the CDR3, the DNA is TGTGCCAGCAGCTTCCCCGGGACCCACTCCTACGAGCAGTACTTC. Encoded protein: CASSFPGTHSYEQYF.

The CDR3 reads CASSLYGPAGQGDSYEQYF. As DNA, the CDR3 is TGTGCCAGCAGTTTATACGGCCCCGCTGGACAGGGGGACTCCTACGAGCAGTACTTC. The chain carries TRBV27 and TRBJ2-7, with TRBD1 matching 10 bases. Looked up from germline, CDR1 is MNHEY and CDR2 is SMNVEV (reference sequence). The V and J ends lost 1 base and 0 bases, in that order; junction bases with no gene match: 12. The CDR3 is 19 residues long.

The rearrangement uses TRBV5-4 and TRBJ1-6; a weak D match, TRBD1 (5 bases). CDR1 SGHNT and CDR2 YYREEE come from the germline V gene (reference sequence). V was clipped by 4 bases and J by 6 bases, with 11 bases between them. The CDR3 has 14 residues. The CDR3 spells CASSGDWGNSPLHF. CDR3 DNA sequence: TGTGCCAGCAGCGGGGACTGGGGTAATTCACCCCTCCACTTT.

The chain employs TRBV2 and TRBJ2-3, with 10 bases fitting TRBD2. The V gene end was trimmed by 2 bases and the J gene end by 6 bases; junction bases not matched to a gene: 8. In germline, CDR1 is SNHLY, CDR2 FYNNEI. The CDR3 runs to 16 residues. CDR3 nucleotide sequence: TGTGCCAGCAGTGAATTGCCTAGCGGGAGCATGGATACGCAGTATTTT. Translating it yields CASSELPSGSMDTQYF.

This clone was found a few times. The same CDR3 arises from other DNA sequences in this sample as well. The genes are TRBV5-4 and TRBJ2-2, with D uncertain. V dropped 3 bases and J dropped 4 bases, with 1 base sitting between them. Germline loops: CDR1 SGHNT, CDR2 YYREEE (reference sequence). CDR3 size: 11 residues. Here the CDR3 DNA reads TGTGCCAGCAGCTCCACCGGGGAGCTGTTTTTT. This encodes CASSSTGELFF.

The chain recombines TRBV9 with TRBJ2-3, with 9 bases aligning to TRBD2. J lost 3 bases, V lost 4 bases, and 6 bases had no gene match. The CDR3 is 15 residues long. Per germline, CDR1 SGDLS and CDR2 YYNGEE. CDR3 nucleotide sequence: TGTGCCAGCAGCACTAGCGGGTTCCGTACAGATACGCAGTATTTT. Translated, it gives CASSTSGFRTDTQYF.

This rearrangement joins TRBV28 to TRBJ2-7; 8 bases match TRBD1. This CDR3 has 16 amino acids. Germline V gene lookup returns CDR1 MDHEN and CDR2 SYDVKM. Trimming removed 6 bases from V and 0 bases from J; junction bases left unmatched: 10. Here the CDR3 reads CASSYTRTGSSYEQYF. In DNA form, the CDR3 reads TGTGCCAGCAGCTACACTAGGACAGGGAGCTCCTACGAGCAGTACTTC.

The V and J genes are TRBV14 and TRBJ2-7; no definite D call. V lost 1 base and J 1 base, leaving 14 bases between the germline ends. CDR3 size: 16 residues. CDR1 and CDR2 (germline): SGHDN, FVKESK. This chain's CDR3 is CASSQGEVYWSYEQYF. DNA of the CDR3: TGTGCCAGCAGCCAAGGTGAGGTGTATTGGTCCTACGAGCAGTACTTC.

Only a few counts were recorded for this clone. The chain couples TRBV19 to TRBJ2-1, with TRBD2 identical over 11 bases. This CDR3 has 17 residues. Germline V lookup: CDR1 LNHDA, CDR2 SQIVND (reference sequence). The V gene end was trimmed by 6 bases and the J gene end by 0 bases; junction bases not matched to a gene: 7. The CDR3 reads CASSPASGRHSYNEQFF. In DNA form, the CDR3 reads TGTGCCAGTAGCCCCGCTAGCGGGAGGCACTCCTACAATGAGCAGTTCTTC.